One and the same sample provided the 25 T cell receptor beta chains below, sequenced in a study of PD-1 blockade in classical Hodgkin lymphoma. Relapse was seen in all patients after autologous stem cell transplantation, and brentuximab vedotin exposure was variable. Assay: immunoSEQ multiplex PCR; the TCRdb copy retains only in-frame clones and omits some. The table shows 20,000 to 25,000 clones, with more than 60% occurring only once. Sequencing was performed on peripheral blood mononuclear cells (PBMCs), taken before the second cycle of nivolumab. Receptor source: a human donor with classical Hodgkin lymphoma.

This clone has more than one count but fewer than ten. This chain links TRBV10-1 with TRBJ2-7; the match to TRBD2 covers 9 bases. The CDR3 contains 13 residues. Germline CDR1 and CDR2: WNHNN and SYGVQD (reference sequence). V lost 3 bases and J lost 6; bases outside the gene matches: 3. This CDR3 reads CASSEGGRAEQYF. As DNA, the CDR3 is TGCGCCAGCAGTGAAGGCGGGAGGGCCGAGCAGTACTTC.

This chain uses TRBV9 with TRBJ2-5; 11 bases fit TRBD1. The J segment lost 6 bases and the V segment lost 0 bases, leaving 4 bases of the junction unmatched. CDR3 length equals 15 residues. The germline CDR1 and CDR2 sequences are SGDLS and YYNGEE. Written as DNA, the CDR3 is TGTGCCAGCAGCGTAGGGACAGGGGGCTTAAAGACCCAGTACTTC. It yields the protein CASSVGTGGLKTQYF. Using reference TRBV9 and TRBJ2-5 for the parts outside the CDR3, the full variable domain is DSGVTQTPKHLITATGQRVTLRCSPRSGDLSVYWYQQSLDQGLQFLIQYYNGEERAKGNILERFSAQQFPDLHSELNLSSLELGDSALYFCASSVGTGGLKTQYFGPGTRLLVL.

The chain couples TRBV5-8 to TRBJ1-5; D may be TRBD1 (5 bases). Germline CDR1 and CDR2: SGHTS and YDEGEE. Trimming shortened V by 1 base and J by 0 bases, and 8 bases separated the two germline ends. The CDR3 length is 15 residues. CDR3: CASSLQGFSNQPQHF. CDR3 DNA sequence: TGTGCCAGCAGCTTGCAGGGATTTAGCAATCAGCCCCAGCATTTT.

The chain recombines TRBV10-3 with TRBJ1-1; 8 bases match TRBD1. V shed 6 bases and J 4 bases; nucleotides not matched to a gene: 7. Germline-derived CDR1 and CDR2 are ENHRY and SYGVKD. The length of the CDR3 is 14 residues. The CDR3 DNA is TGTGCCATCAGGGAGGACAGGGAGAGCACTGAAGCTTTCTTT. Residues: CAIREDRESTEAFF.

This sequence joins TRBV5-4 and TRBJ2-1, with D possibly being TRBD1 or TRBD2 (5 bases each). The length of the CDR3 is 15 residues. Germline values: CDR1 SGHNT, CDR2 YYREEE (reference sequence). Between the trimmed V and J ends, which lost 0 bases and 0 bases, there was a span of 7 bases. CDR3 coding DNA: TGTGCCAGCAGCTTGGGGGGGAGCTCCTACAATGAGCAGTTCTTC. It is translated as CASSLGGSSYNEQFF.

CDR3 sequence reads: CASTEQSGQGYNEQFF. In DNA form, the CDR3 reads TGTGCCAGCACCGAACAGTCGGGACAGGGGTACAATGAGCAGTTCTTC. The rearrangement uses TRBV7-2 and TRBJ2-1; 10 bases line up with TRBD1. This CDR3 contains 16 residues. Germline CDR1 SGHTA, CDR2 FQGNSA. V lost 7 bases and J lost 4; bases outside the gene matches: 10. Based on the CDR3 plus reference TRBV7-2 and TRBJ2-1, the full variable domain is GAGVSQSPSNKVTEKGKDVELRCDPISGHTALYWYRQSLGQGLEFLIYFQGNSAPDKSGLPSDRFSAERTGGSVSTLTIQRTQQEDSAVYLCASTEQSGQGYNEQFFGPGTRLTVL.

This chain uses TRBV7-9 with TRBJ2-2, with D unclear. CDR3 size: 15 residues. Germline loops: CDR1 SEHNR, CDR2 FQNEAQ (reference sequence). V gave up 2 bases and J gave up 2 bases, with 9 bases separating them. The CDR3 region has the DNA TGTGCCAGCAGCTTAAGTGCACTTAACACCGGGGAGCTGTTTTTT. This encodes CASSLSALNTGELFF.

The chain recombines TRBV2 with TRBJ2-3; D is unclear. V was clipped by 7 bases and J by 5 bases, with 7 bases between them. The CDR3 length is 11 residues. The germline V gene has CDR1 SNHLY and CDR2 FYNNEI. In DNA form, the CDR3 reads TGTGCCAGCAATCCCCTAGATACGCAGTATTTT. This encodes CASNPLDTQYF. The full variable domain, its missing parts supplied by reference TRBV2 and TRBJ2-3, is EPEVTQTPSHQVTQMGQEVILRCVPISNHLYFYWYRQILGQKVEFLVSFYNNEISEKSEIFDDQFSVERPDGSNFTLKIRSTKLEDSAMYFCASNPLDTQYFGPGTRLTVL.

The chain is built from TRBV30 and TRBJ2-3; D is ambiguous. The CDR3 has 11 amino acids. Germline V lookup: CDR1 GTSNPN, CDR2 SVGIG (reference sequence). V shed 0 bases and J shed 5 bases, with 3 bases lying between them. This CDR3 reads CAWSVGDTQYF. The CDR3 nucleotides read TGTGCCTGGAGTGTCGGAGATACGCAGTATTTT.

This clone came up once. The V call is TRBV4-2, the J call TRBJ2-3; 7 bases are shared with TRBD2. Germline V gives CDR1 LGHNA, CDR2 YNFKEQ. This CDR3 spans 15 amino acids. The junction had 8 bases not matched to a gene; V was cut back by 4 bases and J by 4 bases. CDR3 sequence reads: CASSLSGTRADTQYF. The CDR3 nucleotides read TGTGCCAGCAGCCTAAGCGGGACGAGGGCAGATACGCAGTATTTT.

This clone occurred once. The rearrangement uses TRBV7-9 and TRBJ1-1; a possible D gene is TRBD1 (5 bases). CDR3 length equals 13 residues. Germline V CDR1 and CDR2: SEHNR, FQNEAQ (reference sequence). With 1 base removed from V and 7 bases from J, the gap between germline ends came to 10 bases. Here the CDR3 DNA reads TGTGCCAGCAGCTTAGGGGGGGAGTTTGAAGCTTTCTTT. This gives the protein CASSLGGEFEAFF. Combining the CDR3 with reference TRBV7-9 and TRBJ1-1 gives the whole variable domain DTGVSQNPRHKITKRGQNVTFRCDPISEHNRLYWYRQTLGQGPEFLTYFQNEAQLEKSRLLSDRFSAERPKGSFSTLEIQRTEQGDSAMYLCASSLGGEFEAFFGQGTRLTVV.

The chain combines TRBV6-6 with TRBJ1-3; TRBD1 matches 9 bases. Per the germline V gene, CDR1 is MNHNY and CDR2 is SVGAGI (reference sequence). The CDR3 covers 16 residues. After removal of 6 bases from V and 0 bases from J, the junction contained 6 bases not matched to a gene. As DNA, the CDR3 is TGTGCCAGCAGCCTACAGGGGGCCTTCTCTGGAAACACCATATATTTT. Its translation: CASSLQGAFSGNTIYF.

V gene TRBV9 combines with J gene TRBJ1-6; possibly TRBD1 for D (6 bases). Trimming took 4 bases from V and 15 from J, leaving 20 bases between them. The CDR3 is 14 amino acids. The germline V gene encodes CDR1 SGDLS and CDR2 YYNGEE. The chain's CDR3 is CASSSEGGDRLLHF. The CDR3 DNA sequence: TGTGCCAGCAGCTCAGAGGGCGGAGACAGGCTCCTCCACTTT.

As regards this clone: Possible read error: a much larger clone is one base away. This chain joins TRBV2 and TRBJ1-2; D unclear. The CDR3 has 17 residues. Trimming removed 5 bases from V and 4 bases from J, with 23 bases in between. Looked up from germline, CDR1 is SNHLY and CDR2 is FYNNEI. As DNA, the CDR3 is TGTGCCAGCAGTCAATTACAGAGGAGGTATGTCGCCTATGGCTACACCTTC. It specifies CASSQLQRRYVAYGYTF.

The rearrangement links TRBV7-2 to TRBJ2-3, with TRBD2 identical over 10 bases. The germline V gene encodes CDR1 SGHTA and CDR2 FQGNSA. Losses at the gene ends were 8 bases for V and 2 bases for J; bases not matched to a gene: 10. The CDR3 loop spans 16 amino acids. The CDR3 DNA sequence: TGTGCCAGCCATAGCGGGGGGCTCCGGCACACAGATACGCAGTATTTT. Translated, it gives CASHSGGLRHTDTQYF.

This rearrangement joins TRBV28 to TRBJ2-5; 8 bases agree with TRBD2. The DNA end is more similar to TRBJ2-7, so the J call may be wrong. The CDR3 contains 14 residues. CDR1 is MDHEN and CDR2 is SYDVKM in the germline V gene. The CDR3 is CASSVAGRLSEQYF. CDR3 coding DNA: TGTGCCAGCAGTGTAGCGGGACGCCTCTCCGAGCAGTACTTC.

This clone was picked up one time. One junction end disagrees with the germline gene, perhaps due to a read error. This chain uses TRBV7-8 with TRBJ1-2; no reliable D call. The CDR3 is 14 residues long. Germline V CDR1 and CDR2: SGHVS, FQNEAQ. The CDR3: CASGLYGFNYGYTF. As DNA, the CDR3 is TGTGCCAGCGGCTTATATGGGTTTAACTATGGCTACACCTTC.

The chain links TRBV29-1 to TRBJ1-3, with D perhaps matching TRBD1 (5 bases). Trimming took 6 bases from V and 5 from J, leaving 14 bases between them. Germline V gene sequence: CDR1 SQVTM, CDR2 ANQGSEA. The CDR3 runs to 13 residues. CDR3 loop: CSVAGGTRNTIYF. In nucleotides, the CDR3 is TGCAGCGTCGCCGGGGGGACGAGAAACACCATATATTTT.

J is TRBJ2-1 and V is TRBV28; 7 bases align to TRBD2. Trimming cost V 6 bases and J 8 bases; bases outside gene matches: 7. CDR1 is MDHEN, CDR2 SYDVKM, per germline. The CDR3 has 13 amino acids. The CDR3 is CASSGLVGDEQFF. The CDR3 DNA sequence: TGTGCCAGCAGCGGACTAGTCGGGGATGAGCAGTTCTTC.

This rearrangement joins TRBV7-8 to TRBJ2-5; D gene ambiguous. The CDR3 runs to 13 residues. Germline lookup yields CDR1 SGHVS and CDR2 FQNEAQ. The V and J ends lost 5 bases and 4 bases respectively, with 11 bases between them. CDR3 sequence (DNA): TGTGCCAGCAGCCCCCGGGTCCTAGAGACCCAGTACTTC. It specifies CASSPRVLETQYF.

The J gene is TRBJ1-2, the V gene TRBV29-1; D gene unclear. V lost 2 bases to trimming and J lost 2 bases, with 12 bases between them. Germline lookup yields CDR1 SQVTM and CDR2 ANQGSEA. This CDR3 contains 14 residues. CDR3 coding DNA: TGCAGCGTTGAAATCGCCTTGGCAAACTATGGCTACACCTTC. Translating gives CSVEIALANYGYTF.

The genes are TRBV10-3 and TRBJ2-1, with TRBD1 as a possible D gene (6 bases). Trimming stripped 2 bases from V and 6 bases from J, with 14 bases between. This CDR3 region has 15 residues. Germline CDR1 is ENHRY and CDR2 is SYGVKD. The CDR3 spells CAISEAQQGANEQFF. The CDR3 DNA reads TGTGCCATCAGTGAGGCCCAACAGGGAGCCAATGAGCAGTTCTTC.

The V and J genes are TRBV6-1 and TRBJ2-7; D unresolved. The CDR3 covers 12 residues. V lost 2 bases and J 5 bases, leaving 7 bases between the germline ends. From germline, CDR1 is MNHNS and CDR2 SASEGT. CDR3 in amino acids: CASSELRHEQYF. CDR3 in DNA: TGTGCCAGCAGTGAACTACGACACGAGCAGTACTTC.

This clone turned up a few times. For the CDR3, the DNA is TGTGCCAGCATCCGGACAGGGCGGTATGGCTACACCTTC. It codes for CASIRTGRYGYTF. This sequence joins TRBV28 and TRBJ1-2; TRBD1 matches at 8 bases. Germline CDR1 reads MDHEN; CDR2 reads SYDVKM. V trimming: 7 bases; J trimming: 5 bases; junction bases outside the gene matches: 6. The CDR3 contains 13 residues.

The rearrangement joins TRBV11-3 to TRBJ1-1; D not certain. Trimming removed 1 base at V and 1 base at J, with 7 bases between. The CDR3 totals 14 residues. Germline CDR1 reads SGHNT; CDR2 reads YENEEA. The CDR3 loop reads CASSLGVSNTEAFF. The DNA for the CDR3 is TGTGCCAGCAGCTTAGGGGTCTCGAACACTGAAGCTTTCTTT.